This TCR beta chain was observed in a study of cytomegalovirus exposure and HLA in healthy donors. Study in general: About 79 million unique TCRs from HLA-typed donors were held in an early data release.

As for this clone: Its antigen is undetermined.

PCR was performed using 60 Vbeta and 13 Jbeta primers. Assay used: immunoSEQ multiplex PCR; TCRdb lists only in-frame clones, some missing. The table records nearly 200,000 clones, roughly 73% of them present only once. Study-wide points: Roughly uniform sequencing depth across donors was assumed, possibly incorrectly. At a 0.05 false discovery rate, a later analysis found over 15,000 TCR beta sequences to be associated with HLA alleles. It was reported that TCR beta sequences correctly inferred the HLA-A and HLA-B alleles for most subjects.

Trimming removed 4 bases from V and 4 bases from J; junction bases left unmatched: 9. The CDR3 totals 14 residues. The germline V gene has CDR1 SQVTM and CDR2 ANQGSEA. The origin of this receptor is a woman aged 25 to 39 in good health and CMV-seropositive. Sequenced material: PBMCs. This sequence joins TRBV29-1 and TRBJ2-7; 8 bases agree with TRBD1. This CDR3 reads CSVVEGQALYEQYF. The CDR3 nucleotides are TGCAGCGTTGTGGAGGGACAGGCCCTTTACGAGCAGTACTTC.